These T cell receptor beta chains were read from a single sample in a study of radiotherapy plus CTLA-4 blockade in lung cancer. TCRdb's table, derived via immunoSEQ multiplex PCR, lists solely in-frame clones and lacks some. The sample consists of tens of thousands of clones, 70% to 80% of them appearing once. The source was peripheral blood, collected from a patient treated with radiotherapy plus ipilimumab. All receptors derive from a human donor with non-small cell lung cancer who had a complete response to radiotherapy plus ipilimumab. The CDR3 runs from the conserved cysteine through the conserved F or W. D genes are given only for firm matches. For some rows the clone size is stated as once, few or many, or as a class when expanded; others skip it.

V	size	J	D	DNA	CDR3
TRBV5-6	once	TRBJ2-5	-	TGTGCCAGCAGCTTGGCCAGGGAAGAGACCCAGTACTTC	CASSLAREETQYF
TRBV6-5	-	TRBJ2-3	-	TGTGCCAGCAGGGGACTCACCGGATTCGCAGATACGCAGTATTTT	CASRGLTGFADTQYF
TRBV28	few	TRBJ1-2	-	TGTGCCAGCAGTCCTGACAGTAACTATGGCTACACCTTC	CASSPDSNYGYTF
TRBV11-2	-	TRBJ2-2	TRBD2	TGTGCCAGCAGCTGGACGGGGGGGACCGGGGAGCTGTTTTTT	CASSWTGGTGELFF
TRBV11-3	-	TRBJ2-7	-	TGTGCCAGCAGTCCCTCGAGTGGCTCCTACGAGCAGTACTTC	CASSPSSGSYEQYF
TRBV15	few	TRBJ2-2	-	TGTGCCACCAGCAGAGTCCCGGGGGAGCTGTTTTTT	CATSRVPGELFF
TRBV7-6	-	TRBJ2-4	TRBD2	TGTGCCAGCAGCTCGGGAGGGCAGGGCAAGAACATTCAGTACTTC	CASSSGGQGKNIQYF
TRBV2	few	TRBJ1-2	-	TGTGCCAGCAGGTTCCGGGACACCAACTATGGCTACACCTTC	CASRFRDTNYGYTF
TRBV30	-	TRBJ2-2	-	TGCGCCTTTCGAGGGTCCGGCACCGGGGAGCTGTTTTTT	CAFRGSGTGELFF
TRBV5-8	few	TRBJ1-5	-	TGTGCCAGCAGCTACACAGGTATCAGCAATCAGCCCCAGCATTTT	CASSYTGISNQPQHF
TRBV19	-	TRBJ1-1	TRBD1	TGTGCCAGTGATGTGGGGACAGGAGAGAACACTGAAGCTTTCTTT	CASDVGTGENTEAFF
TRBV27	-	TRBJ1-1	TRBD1	TGTGCCAGCAGTTTGATTTTTACGACCTCAGGGGGCGGTTTT	CASSLIFTTSGGGF
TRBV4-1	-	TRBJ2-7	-	TGCGCCAGCAGCCCAGGGGTCTCCTACGAGCAGTACTTC	CASSPGVSYEQYF
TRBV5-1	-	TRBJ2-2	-	TGCGCCAGCAGCTTCTCCGGAGGAGGGTTGGCCGGGGAGCTGTTTTTT	CASSFSGGGLAGELFF
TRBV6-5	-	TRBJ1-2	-	TGTGCCAGCAGCCCGGGAGAGAACTATGGCTACACCTTC	CASSPGENYGYTF
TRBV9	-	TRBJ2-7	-	TGTGCCAGCAGCGTAGTAGACAGTCCCTACGAGCAGTACTTC	CASSVVDSPYEQYF
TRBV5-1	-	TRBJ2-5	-	TGCGCCAGCAGCCCGCTTAGTACCGGAGAGACCCAGTACTTC	CASSPLSTGETQYF
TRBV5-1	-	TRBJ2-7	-	TGCGCCAGCAGCCCGGGAGCGCAGGGAAGCTACGAGCAGTACTTC	CASSPGAQGSYEQYF